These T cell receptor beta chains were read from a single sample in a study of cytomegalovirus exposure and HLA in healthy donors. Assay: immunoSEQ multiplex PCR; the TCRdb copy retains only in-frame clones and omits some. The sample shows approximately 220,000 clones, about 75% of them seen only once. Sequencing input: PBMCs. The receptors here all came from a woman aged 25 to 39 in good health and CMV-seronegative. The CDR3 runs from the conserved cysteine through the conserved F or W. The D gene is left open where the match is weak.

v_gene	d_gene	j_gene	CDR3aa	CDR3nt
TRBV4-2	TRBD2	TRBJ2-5	CASSLTSGRGETQYF	TGTGCCAGCAGCCTTACTAGCGGGAGAGGGGAGACCCAGTACTTC
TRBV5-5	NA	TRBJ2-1	CASSWDTEQFF	TGTGCCAGCAGCTGGGACACTGAGCAGTTCTTC
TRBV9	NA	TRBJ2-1	CASSADGTPRYNEQFF	TGTGCCAGCAGCGCGGACGGGACTCCTCGGTACAATGAGCAGTTCTTC
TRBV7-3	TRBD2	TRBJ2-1	CASSPGLASYNEQFF	TGTGCCAGCAGCCCCGGACTAGCGAGCTACAATGAGCAGTTCTTC
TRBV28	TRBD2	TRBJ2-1	CASSLGLAVGGEQFF	TGTGCCAGCAGTTTAGGACTAGCGGTGGGGGGTGAGCAGTTCTTC
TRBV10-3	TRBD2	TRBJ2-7	CAISEEAGIYEQYF	TGTGCCATCAGTGAAGAAGCGGGGATCTACGAGCAGTACTTC
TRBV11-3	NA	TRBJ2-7	CASSLSGYEQYF	TGTGCCAGCAGCTTATCGGGCTACGAGCAGTACTTC
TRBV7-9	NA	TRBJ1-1	CSSSSPSVRGTEAFF	TGTTCCAGCAGCTCCCCCTCGGTGCGGGGCACTGAAGCTTTCTTT
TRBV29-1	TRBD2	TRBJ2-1	CSVEGTSAYNEQFF	TGCAGCGTTGAGGGGACTAGCGCCTACAATGAGCAGTTCTTC
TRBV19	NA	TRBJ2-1	CASSMVGTPYNEQFF	TGTGCCAGTAGTATGGTGGGGACACCCTACAATGAGCAGTTCTTC
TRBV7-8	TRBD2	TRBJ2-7	CASSNPSGSIYEQYF	TGTGCCAGCAGCAACCCTAGCGGGAGTATCTACGAGCAGTACTTC
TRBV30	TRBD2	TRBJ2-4	CAWSVPEREVIQYF	TGTGCCTGGAGTGTACCCGAGCGGGAGGTCATTCAGTACTTC
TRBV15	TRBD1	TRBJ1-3	CATEGIGPQGNTIYF	TGTGCCACCGAAGGAATAGGGCCACAGGGGAACACCATATATTTT
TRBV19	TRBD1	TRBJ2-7	CASSGTGAYEQYF	TGTGCCAGTAGTGGAACAGGGGCCTACGAGCAGTACTTC
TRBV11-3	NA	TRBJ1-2	CASTSGTSTYTF	TGTGCCAGCACCTCAGGGACATCAACCTACACCTTC